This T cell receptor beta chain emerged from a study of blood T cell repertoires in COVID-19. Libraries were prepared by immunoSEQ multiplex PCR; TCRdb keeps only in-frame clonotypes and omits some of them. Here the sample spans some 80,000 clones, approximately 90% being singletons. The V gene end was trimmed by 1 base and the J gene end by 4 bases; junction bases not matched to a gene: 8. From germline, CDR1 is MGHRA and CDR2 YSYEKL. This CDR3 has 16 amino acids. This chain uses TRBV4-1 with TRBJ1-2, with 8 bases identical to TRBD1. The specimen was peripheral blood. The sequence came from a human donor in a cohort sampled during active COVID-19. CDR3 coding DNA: TGCGCCAGCAGCCAAGGCGGACAGGGTTACGGCTATGGCTACACCTTC. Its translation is CASSQGGQGYGYGYTF.